The clone carrying this T cell receptor beta chain appeared once. The sample originates from a study of T cell changes during pregnancy in multiple sclerosis. The V end was cut by 3 bases, the J end by 6 bases, with 6 bases between. The V gene's germline CDR1 is MDHEN and CDR2 SYDVKM. The CDR3 totals 11 residues. Clones were sequenced by immunoSEQ multiplex PCR, and TCRdb holds only the in-frame ones, with some missing. Among 57,000 or so clones listed, about nine tenths were seen once. The rearrangement joins TRBV28 to TRBJ2-7; TRBD1 might be the D (6 bases). The source material was peripheral blood, sampled in the second trimester of pregnancy. This sequence was found in a female donor with multiple sclerosis, enrolled in a pregnancy study. As DNA, the CDR3 is TGTGCCAGCAGTTTCAGGGGCGAGCAGTACTTC. Protein product: CASSFRGEQYF. Full variable domain (remainder filled in from reference TRBV28 and TRBJ2-7): DVKVTQSSRYLVKRTGEKVFLECVQDMDHENMFWYRQDPGLGLRLIYFSYDVKMKEKGDIPEGYSVSREKKERFSLILESASTNQTSMYLCASSFRGEQYFGPGTRLTVT.